This TCR beta chain was captured by sequencing in a study of blood T cell repertoires in COVID-19 (TCRdb year 2020). Regarding the study in general: The collaborator samples originated in the United States, Italy and Spain and spanned the acute and convalescent phases of COVID-19. The dataset comprised deeply sampled blood TCRbeta repertoires from subjects exposed to, actively infected with, or recovered from COVID-19. The sample metadata nearly always contained a de-identified subject ID, COVID-19 status, age in years and sex. The material from the prospective study consisted of cDNA or gDNA derived from T cells, B-cell-depleted T cells, or PBMCs. Where available, HLA class I and class II types were taken from metadata supplied by the sample provider and were not determined by assay-based typing. The repertoires were made available in a free public database intended to serve as a resource for research on the immune response to SARS-CoV-2. The samples were drawn from the first 160 participants of the ongoing ImmuneRACE study and from 1,254 subjects provided by 6 global collaborators. Findings and caveats that apply to the study as a whole: The quantity of clinical and demographic metadata differed by source and by participant and was supplied without curation.

The collaborating institutions used their own protocols to collect whole blood in K2EDTA tubes. For TCRbeta analysis, collaborator samples were shipped as frozen whole blood, as isolated PBMCs, or as DNA extracted from either sample type. The immunoSEQ Assay, a bias-controlled multiplex PCR, was used to amplify TCRbeta CDR3 regions from genomic DNA. The authors' analysis ran thus. Nucleated cell counts per sample were estimated from amplification of reference gene primers within the assay. Sequence reads were collapsed and filtered to measure the absolute abundance of every unique TCRbeta CDR3 rearrangement. For each sample, productive Simpson clonality was calculated as the square root of Simpson's diversity index across productive rearrangements. Imported from immuneACCESS, the table was reduced by TCRdb to in-frame sequences with V and J called. These copies leave out some clones; in studies compared against another copy, an unresolved V gene accounts for under half, and the cause of the remainder is not known. The DNA was the basis for D and trimming; V, J and clone size are from that table. For this sample there are about 250,000 clones; 80% to 90% appear just once. 5.7% of the sample rests with the top ten.

As regards this clone: The specificity of this receptor is unknown. Qualities for individual bases were not recorded, and no much larger clone is one base off.

Inclusive of the bounding cysteine and phenylalanine, the CDR3 is 15 residues long. Here the CDR3 DNA is all that survives: 45 bases in frame from base 1. V drops 6 bases and J drops 0 bases, leaving 14 bases in between. In the germline V gene (reference sequence), CDR1 corresponds to LNHDA and CDR2 to SQIVND. This sequence originates from an elderly man with acute or convalescent COVID-19. The sequenced sample was peripheral blood. This chain joins TRBV19 to TRBJ1-1; a weak D assignment points to TRBD1 (5 bases agree). The DNA sequence is TGTGCCAGTAGCCGTGGAGGGGCCATGAACACTGAAGCTTTCTTT. Its coded protein is CASSRGGAMNTEAFF.